Described below is a single TCR beta chain sequence and its context. Its antigen is not yet known. No per-base quality is available; no much larger clone lies one base away. To prepare the library, the immunoSEQ multiplex PCR assay was applied. A mixture of 60 forward primers for TCR Vbeta segments and 13 reverse primers for TCR Jbeta segments was used in the multiplex PCR. The CDR3 region of rearranged TCR beta genes was amplified from genomic DNA by a multiplex PCR assay. Amplified TCR beta libraries were sequenced as 87-base-pair reads on the Illumina HiSeq System. Under the source paper's analysis protocol: In a later analysis, 70 million to 95 million unique TCR beta chains were counted across the 650 to 700 repertoires, and around 10 million of these chains were shared by at least two donors. To remove PCR and sequencing errors, raw reads were error-corrected and collapsed into unique sequences using a nearest-neighbor algorithm that merged closely related sequences. To assign V, D and J gene segments, CDR3 sequences were aligned to IMGT reference sequences. For a sequence to be retained, at least a six-nucleotide match to both a V gene segment and a J gene segment was required. Rearrangements were called productive when the CDR3 lacked stop codons and stayed in frame with V and J; all others were non-productive. Following IMGT convention, CDR3 was defined as the stretch from the second conserved V-encoded cysteine to the conserved J-encoded phenylalanine. The earlier analysis of about 610 of the donors excluded sequences that lacked an unambiguous match to a single V gene segment. An earlier analysis of 587 of the donors called V segments functional above 56.7% productive rearrangements and segregating when the between-donor standard deviation exceeded 5%. A statistical classification framework was built to diagnose cytomegalovirus status from the catalog of TCR beta chain sequences. In a later analysis, V and J genes were assigned by comparing TCR nucleotide sequences against IMGT/GENE-DB human TR gene sequences. A later analysis assigned CDR3 sequences and most-parsimonious VDJ recombination scenarios with the TCRdist pipeline. In a later analysis, every TCR beta chain was defined by the combination of its CDR3 amino acid sequence and its V-gene family, and reads without a unique V-gene family were dropped. In a later analysis, 450 to 600 highly shared, low-generation-probability nucleotide sequences were removed to address suspected cross-contamination and a sequencing artifact. A later analysis calculated a clonal expansion index for each public chain from normalized within-repertoire ranks of inferred template counts. Generation probabilities in a later analysis came from a VDJ recombination model fitted to out-of-frame rearrangements, and those results were checked against IGoR. In a later analysis, TCR-TCR, TCR-HLA and TCR-CMV co-occurrence was scored with hypergeometric tests, and a repertoire-size bias correction was applied to TCR pairs. A later analysis estimated false discovery rates by permuting HLA or CMV assignments 20 times. In a later analysis, co-occurring TCRs were grouped using DBSCAN, with TCRdist sequence similarity added in when clustering inside HLA-allele-positive subsets. For co-occurrence clustering, repertoires with fewer than 30,000 or more than 120,000 public chains were excluded, along with four or five repertoires with anomalous nucleotide sharing. Drawn from immuneACCESS, this table holds only the in-frame rearrangements with V and J called that TCRdb kept. Clones are partly lost; checked studies trace under half to an unresolved V gene and leave the rest unexplained. The V and J calls and clone size come from that table; D and trimming were worked out from the DNA. The sample profile shows approximately 80,000 clones; 78% of them were found once. 2.5% of the sample comes from the top ten.

The cohort consisted of 600 or so healthy bone marrow donors. Cohort members were all nominally healthy when sampled, although unrecorded immune exposures were likely present. The donor was CMV seropositive and belonged to the group of 270 or so seropositive cohort members. A peripheral blood sample was provided by each donor, and peripheral blood mononuclear cells were used for TCR beta sequencing. Genomic DNA extraction from the blood cell samples was performed with the Qiagen DNeasy Blood Extraction Kit. From V the trimming removes 6 bases and from J it removes 2 bases, while the gene matches leave 6 bases of the junction unaccounted for. The CDR3 has 14 amino acids, counting the end cysteine and phenylalanine. Solely the CDR3 DNA is kept, with 42 bases framed from the first base. The germline V gene supplies CDR1 SNHLY and CDR2 FYNNEI. The data originate from a study of cytomegalovirus exposure and HLA in healthy donors (dated by TCRdb to 2016 to 2017). General notes on the study: In an earlier analysis of under 600 of the donors, about 260 Gb of sequence data and approximately 100 million unique TCR beta sequences from about 179 million T cells were reported. Besides the first cohort of some 670 subjects, a separate validation cohort made up of 90 to 150 different subjects was used. An earlier analysis of 500 to 750 of the donors applied high-throughput TCR beta sequencing to assess whether each TCR beta V gene segment acted as functional or pseudogenic. Donor age, sex, ethnicity and CMV serostatus were compiled alongside the repertoire data. The study aimed to test whether cataloging public T cell receptors could reveal signatures of past pathogen exposure. The later analysis used no new phenotypic data to find candidate immune exposures, relying instead on TCR beta sequences and their occurrence across donors. An early release that covered some 630 HLA-typed donors contained around 300 gigabases of sequencing data and approximately 85 million unique TCR sequences. To study patterns of TCR occurrence, a later analysis re-analyzed previously published TCR beta repertoires from more than 550 donors and added high-resolution HLA genotyping. The study used immunosequencing to profile the T cell repertoires of around 600 subjects and linked those repertoires to cytomegalovirus serostatus. Typing coverage differed by locus: A, B, C, DRB1 and DQB1 were typed in roughly 620-640 donors, DQA1 in 500 to 550, DPA1 in nearly 610, and DPB1 in around 440. On average, around 240,000 unique TCR beta nucleotide sequences were sequenced per donor among a few hundred genotyped donors of the cohort, with roughly 19% of those sequences being non-productive. Of the approximately 400 genotyped donors, approximately 80% were placed in the genetic ancestry cluster associated with self-reported Caucasian donors. Every repertoire in the discovery cohort had been generated on one and the same sequencing platform. Class I and class II HLA loci were covered by the typing at four-digit resolution. High-throughput TCR immunosequencing, statistical association of individual TCRs with disease status, and machine learning were combined to predict cytomegalovirus infection status. In a later genetic analysis, genome-wide SNP genotypes for about three fifths of the roughly 670 donors were used, and that subset was treated as a discovery cohort. Five DR-DQ haplotypes were treated as single units for association and clustering because of strong linkage in the cohort.

What the study reported, not specific to this receptor: In the study, approximately 160 TCR beta chains were listed as associated with cytomegalovirus. The earlier analysis of approximately 560 of the donors excluded roughly 16 rarely observed V segments, including chromosome 9 orphons, because counts were too low. In both the original and validation cohorts, the classifier was reported to diagnose cytomegalovirus status with high specificity and sensitivity. Three of the identified cytomegalovirus-associated TCR beta chains were confirmed in vitro to be specific for cytomegalovirus antigens. Several of the top co-occurrence clusters appeared to be linked to parvovirus B19, influenza, CMV and Epstein-Barr virus, according to a later analysis. CMV serostatus was the only immune exposure information available for the cohort. In a later analysis, HLA-associated TCR beta chains were found to be more clonally expanded and to have lower generation probabilities than equally common non-associated chains. The authors suggested that the approach could potentially be generalized to other disease states and immunological phenotypes. Linkage disequilibrium might explain the correlated functional status among segregating V segments, but an unknown experimental factor could not be excluded. In a later genetic analysis, fewer N-insertions in productive TCRs were reported among donors in an Asian-associated ancestry cluster than the roughly 670-donor mean. According to a later analysis, TCR association rates differed among HLA loci, with DRB1 alleles showing the most associated TCRs and HLA-C alleles showing the fewest. A further reported finding was that TCR beta sequences accurately predicted the HLA-A and HLA-B alleles for most subjects in the first cohort. In a later genetic analysis, a missense DCLRE1C variant was associated with V-gene and J-gene trimming of TCR beta chains, and the association was replicated in an independent cohort. Because HLA typing was unavailable for some donors at each locus, only the typed subset was used in association tests. A cluster of highly shared sequence variants was judged likely to be a technical artifact of the sequencing pipeline. Because the 87-base-pair reads could not distinguish some IMGT-functional V segments, including TRBV6-2 and TRBV6-3, those segments were excluded. Most CMV-associated TCR beta chains appeared to be HLA-restricted in a later analysis, and the HLA associations seemed to be driven largely by CMV exposure. Sequencing depth was assumed to be roughly uniform across donors in the presence/absence analyses, though that assumption may not hold. While some public TCRs were present in many individuals, most TCR sequences turned up only very rarely across donors. A later analysis associated 15,000 to 20,000 TCR beta sequences with specific HLA alleles at a false discovery rate of 0.05. Assigning TCR associations to individual alleles was difficult when HLA alleles, especially DR and DQ, strongly co-occurred. An earlier analysis of approximately 600 of the donors showed that most TCR beta V segments appeared in productive rearrangements either about 87% or about 30% of the time, which broadly matched IMGT annotations. The cohort was sequenced for TCR beta chains only, and without alpha or paired-chain data the features that could be detected were limited.

In this chain, TRBV2 is recombined with TRBJ2-7; the central 8 bases match TRBD1. The source of this sequence is a male donor in good health and CMV-seropositive. Source material: PBMCs. CDR3 loop: CASRGDRLTYEQYF. In nucleotides, the sequence is TGTGCCAGCAGAGGGGACAGGCTAACCTACGAGCAGTACTTC.